A single T cell receptor (beta chain) is shown here with its context. This specimen belongs to a study of OX40 agonist ivuxolimab in advanced cancers. TCRdb's table, derived via immunoSEQ multiplex PCR, lists solely in-frame clones and lacks some. The sample records some 44,000 clones, around 80% being singletons. The sequence came from an adult with an advanced solid tumor such as melanoma, head and neck, liver or kidney cancer. The source material was CD4+ or CD8+ T cells sorted from blood, sampled in a trial of the OX40 agonist ivuxolimab.

The CDR3 reads CASSGGPGRSYEQYF. In DNA, the CDR3 is TGCGCCAGCAGCGGAGGGCCCGGTCGCTCCTACGAGCAGTACTTC. The rearrangement uses TRBV5-1 and TRBJ2-5; possibly TRBD2 for D (6 bases). The DNA end is a closer match to TRBJ2-7, so the J assignment may be wrong. CDR1 and CDR2 (germline): SGHRS, YFSETQ. This CDR3 region has 15 residues.